The present T cell receptor (beta chain) was sequenced within a study of blood T cell repertoires in COVID-19. Background on the study: The analysed material was cDNA or gDNA that came from T cells, B-cell-depleted T cells, or PBMCs.

This CDR3 is 13 amino acids long. V lost 3 bases to trimming and J lost 5 bases, with 11 bases between them. As handled by the study authors: Amplification from reference gene primers served as the basis for estimated nucleated cell counts. Repertoires were generated with immunoSEQ multiplex PCR, while TCRdb's copy carries only in-frame clones and drops some. D and trimming were read from the DNA, whereas the V and J calls and clone size are those reported in that table. The table has approximately 81,000 clones, 70% to 90% seen once; the top ten hold around 12%. This chain connects TRBV5-3 to TRBJ2-5; D is perhaps TRBD2 (5 bases). TRBV5-3 is annotated as an ORF whose role is uncertain. The specimen was peripheral blood. The receptor comes from a man aged 70-80 years with active or convalescent COVID-19. The CDR3 protein is CARSSGRGETQYF. In DNA, the CDR3 is TGTGCCAGAAGCTCTGGACGCGGGGAGACCCAGTACTTC.